A selection of T cell receptor beta chains follows, all from one sample in a study of T cells in Graves' hyperthyroidism and ophthalmopathy. TCRdb passed the multiplex PCR reads through MiXCR, listing each CDR3 protein once. In the table there are about 480,000 distinct CDR3 sequences, approximately 25% of which are singletons. The sample was blood. These receptors originate from a woman younger than 45 with Graves' ophthalmopathy. CDR3s include the opening cysteine and the closing phenylalanine or tryptophan. Fields, in order: J gene, V gene, clone size, D gene, CDR3 DNA, CDR3 protein. A D gene is named only where the DNA matches it firmly. Size values are once, few and many counts, or a class for expanded clones, and some rows have none.

j_call: TRBJ1-2; v_call: TRBV20-1; clone_size: NA; d_call: NA; cdr3_nt: TGCAGTGCTAGAAACAACTATGGCTACACCTTC; cdr3_aa: CSARNNYGYTF
j_call: TRBJ2-7; v_call: TRBV6-2/TRBV6-3; clone_size: NA; d_call: TRBD2; cdr3_nt: TGTGCCAGCAGTTACCCACTTGGACTAGCGGGAAACTACGAGCAGTACTTC; cdr3_aa: CASSYPLGLAGNYEQYF
j_call: TRBJ1-1; v_call: TRBV5-4; clone_size: many; d_call: NA; cdr3_nt: TGTGCCAGCAGCTCCGCCGGCGGCACTGAAGCTTTCTTT; cdr3_aa: CASSSAGGTEAFF
j_call: TRBJ1-1; v_call: TRBV7-6; clone_size: many; d_call: NA; cdr3_nt: TGTGCCAGCAGCTTAGAGGGATTCACTGAAGCTTTCTTT; cdr3_aa: CASSLEGFTEAFF
j_call: TRBJ1-1; v_call: TRBV10-3; clone_size: many; d_call: NA; cdr3_nt: TGTGCCATCAGTGAAGACACCCGTACTGAAGCTTTCTTT; cdr3_aa: CAISEDTRTEAFF
j_call: TRBJ1-5; v_call: TRBV6-5; clone_size: many; d_call: TRBD1; cdr3_nt: TGTGCCAGCAGTTCAATGACAGGGAATCAGCCCCAGCATTTT; cdr3_aa: CASSSMTGNQPQHF
j_call: TRBJ2-7; v_call: TRBV2; clone_size: many; d_call: NA; cdr3_nt: TGTGCCAGCAGTGCTGCGGCTTCGGGGAGGTACGAGCAGTACTTC; cdr3_aa: CASSAAASGRYEQYF
j_call: TRBJ2-7; v_call: TRBV15; clone_size: many; d_call: NA; cdr3_nt: TGTGCCACCAGCAGAGATCATGTGCCCCAGGAGCAGTACTTC; cdr3_aa: CATSRDHVPQEQYF
j_call: TRBJ1-1; v_call: TRBV28; clone_size: many; d_call: NA; cdr3_nt: TGTGCCAGCAGTCTCCAGGACAGACTAAACACTGAAGCTTTCTTT; cdr3_aa: CASSLQDRLNTEAFF
j_call: TRBJ1-6; v_call: TRBV5-1; clone_size: few; d_call: NA; cdr3_nt: TGCGCCAGCAGCTTGTATAGCAATTCACCCCTCCACTTT; cdr3_aa: CASSLYSNSPLHF
j_call: TRBJ2-7; v_call: TRBV20-1; clone_size: NA; d_call: NA; cdr3_nt: TGCAGTGCTGTCCGGTTGGAGGGCTCCTACGAGCAGTACTTC; cdr3_aa: CSAVRLEGSYEQYF
j_call: TRBJ2-5; v_call: TRBV2; clone_size: few; d_call: NA; cdr3_nt: TGTGCCAGCAGTGGAACGGGACTCGACGGCCAAGAGACCCAGTACTTC; cdr3_aa: CASSGTGLDGQETQYF
j_call: TRBJ2-7; v_call: TRBV13; clone_size: many; d_call: NA; cdr3_nt: TGTGCCAGCAGCGGGCCGCCAGGGGAACTTTCCTACGAGCAGTACTTC; cdr3_aa: CASSGPPGELSYEQYF
j_call: TRBJ1-2; v_call: TRBV6-5; clone_size: few; d_call: TRBD1; cdr3_nt: TGTGCCAGCAGTTCCAGGGGACAGGGAGCTAACTATGGCTACACCTTC; cdr3_aa: CASSSRGQGANYGYTF
j_call: TRBJ1-1; v_call: TRBV30; clone_size: NA; d_call: NA; cdr3_nt: TGTGCCTGGAATGGCGGGGGAGTGAACACTGAAGCTTTCTTT; cdr3_aa: CAWNGGGVNTEAFF
j_call: TRBJ2-3; v_call: TRBV12-3/TRBV12-4; clone_size: NA; d_call: TRBD1; cdr3_nt: TGTGCCAGCAGTCGTGGGACAGACACAGATACGCAGTATTTT; cdr3_aa: CASSRGTDTDTQYF
j_call: TRBJ1-1; v_call: TRBV20-1; clone_size: many; d_call: TRBD1; cdr3_nt: TGCAGTGCGAATAAGGGGGCCGGTACCACTGAAGCTTTCTTT; cdr3_aa: CSANKGAGTTEAFF
j_call: TRBJ1-3; v_call: TRBV5-1; clone_size: NA; d_call: NA; cdr3_nt: TGCGCCAGCAGCTCCTCTGGTGACCGGGACACCCGATTCTTCGTATATTTT; cdr3_aa: CASSSSGDRDTRFFVYF
j_call: TRBJ2-4; v_call: TRBV12-3/TRBV12-4; clone_size: NA; d_call: NA; cdr3_nt: TGTGCCACCGAGGCAGGGTCGGACATTCAGTACTTC; cdr3_aa: CATEAGSDIQYF
j_call: TRBJ2-5; v_call: TRBV7-2; clone_size: many; d_call: TRBD2; cdr3_nt: TGTGCCAGCAGCACGGTAGCGGGGGGAACCCAAGAGACCCAGTACTTC; cdr3_aa: CASSTVAGGTQETQYF
j_call: TRBJ1-5; v_call: TRBV20-1; clone_size: many; d_call: NA; cdr3_nt: TGCAGTGCTAGGGACGGCAATCAGCCCCAGCATTTT; cdr3_aa: CSARDGNQPQHF
j_call: TRBJ1-2; v_call: TRBV12-3/TRBV12-4; clone_size: many; d_call: TRBD1; cdr3_nt: TGTGCCAGCAGTTTTACAGGGGGTGGTTATGGCTACACCTTC; cdr3_aa: CASSFTGGGYGYTF
j_call: TRBJ2-7; v_call: TRBV12-3/TRBV12-4; clone_size: many; d_call: NA; cdr3_nt: TGTGCCAGCAGCCTGCCGGGGTTTGGGGGGGCGAGCGAGCAGTACTTC; cdr3_aa: CASSLPGFGGASEQYF
j_call: TRBJ2-7; v_call: TRBV28; clone_size: few; d_call: TRBD2; cdr3_nt: TGTGCTAGCCAACTAGCGGGGACCTACGAGCAGTACTTC; cdr3_aa: CASQLAGTYEQYF
j_call: TRBJ2-2; v_call: TRBV13; clone_size: NA; d_call: TRBD1; cdr3_nt: TGTGCCAGCAGCCGAAGACAGGGTACCGCGAACACCGGGGAGCTGTTTTTT; cdr3_aa: CASSRRQGTANTGELFF
j_call: TRBJ2-6; v_call: TRBV19; clone_size: NA; d_call: NA; cdr3_nt: TGTGCCAGTAGTACACTACGTTGGGGGGCCGGGGCCAACGTCCTGACTTTC; cdr3_aa: CASSTLRWGAGANVLTF
j_call: TRBJ2-5; v_call: TRBV20-1; clone_size: few; d_call: NA; cdr3_nt: TGCAGTGCTAGACAACTAGCCGGGGAGACCCAGTACTTC; cdr3_aa: CSARQLAGETQYF
j_call: TRBJ2-7; v_call: TRBV9; clone_size: NA; d_call: TRBD2; cdr3_nt: TGTGCCAGCAGCGTAGGGTCAGCGGGGTACTACGAGCAGTACTTC; cdr3_aa: CASSVGSAGYYEQYF
j_call: TRBJ2-2; v_call: TRBV7-9; clone_size: few; d_call: NA; cdr3_nt: TGTGCCAGCAGCTTTGGTGTTAGCGGCAACACCGGGGAGCTGTTTTTT; cdr3_aa: CASSFGVSGNTGELFF
j_call: TRBJ1-2; v_call: TRBV6-1; clone_size: NA; d_call: NA; cdr3_nt: TGTGCCAGCAGCTCCCTACAGGGCGCCCACTATGGCTACACCTTC; cdr3_aa: CASSSLQGAHYGYTF
j_call: TRBJ1-1; v_call: TRBV12-5; clone_size: many; d_call: TRBD1; cdr3_nt: TGTGCTAGTGGTTCCCGAGACAGGGCATGGAGAATGAACACTGAAGCTTTCTTT; cdr3_aa: CASGSRDRAWRMNTEAFF
j_call: TRBJ2-5; v_call: TRBV11-2; clone_size: many; d_call: NA; cdr3_nt: TGTGCCAGCAGCCGCCTGCGGGGTTCTATAGAGACCCAGTACTTC; cdr3_aa: CASSRLRGSIETQYF
j_call: TRBJ1-1; v_call: TRBV18; clone_size: few; d_call: TRBD1; cdr3_nt: TGTGCCAGCTCACCCGCAGGGGGACGCACTGAAGCTTTCTTT; cdr3_aa: CASSPAGGRTEAFF
j_call: TRBJ2-7; v_call: TRBV28; clone_size: NA; d_call: TRBD1; cdr3_nt: TGTGCCAGCAGTTTTGCACTTGGGACAGGGGTCTACGAGCAGTACTTC; cdr3_aa: CASSFALGTGVYEQYF
j_call: TRBJ1-5; v_call: TRBV12-3/TRBV12-4; clone_size: many; d_call: NA; cdr3_nt: TGTGCCAGCAGTGGTAGTTCTCAGCCCCAGCATTTT; cdr3_aa: CASSGSSQPQHF
j_call: TRBJ2-5; v_call: TRBV18; clone_size: NA; d_call: NA; cdr3_nt: TGTGCCAGCTCACGCCTAGGGACCCAGTACTTC; cdr3_aa: CASSRLGTQYF
j_call: TRBJ1-2; v_call: TRBV2; clone_size: few; d_call: NA; cdr3_nt: TGTGCCAGCAGTGAATTATTGGGGTACACCGCTTCTAACTATGGCTACACCTTC; cdr3_aa: CASSELLGYTASNYGYTF
j_call: TRBJ1-1; v_call: TRBV7-9; clone_size: many; d_call: TRBD1; cdr3_nt: TGTGCCAGCAGACAGACAGGGATCACTGAAGCTTTCTTT; cdr3_aa: CASRQTGITEAFF
j_call: TRBJ2-7; v_call: TRBV5-5; clone_size: many; d_call: NA; cdr3_nt: TGTGCCAGCAGCTTGGACGTCAGTCTCGCCGAGCAGTACTTC; cdr3_aa: CASSLDVSLAEQYF
j_call: TRBJ1-1; v_call: TRBV7-9; clone_size: many; d_call: TRBD1; cdr3_nt: TGTGCCAGCAGCCCCGGGACAGGGGTCACTGAAGCTTTCTTT; cdr3_aa: CASSPGTGVTEAFF
j_call: TRBJ2-7; v_call: TRBV28; clone_size: NA; d_call: TRBD2; cdr3_nt: TGTGCCAGCAGTTCCATTCCCGGGACTAGCGGGAGCTACGAGCAGTACTTC; cdr3_aa: CASSSIPGTSGSYEQYF
j_call: TRBJ1-2; v_call: TRBV5-6; clone_size: many; d_call: NA; cdr3_nt: TGTGCCAGCAGCTTGGAACGGATCTATGGCTACACCTTC; cdr3_aa: CASSLERIYGYTF
j_call: TRBJ2-7; v_call: TRBV27; clone_size: many; d_call: TRBD1; cdr3_nt: TGTGCCAGCAGCCGGACAGGGTTTGGGTACGAGCAGTACTTC; cdr3_aa: CASSRTGFGYEQYF
j_call: TRBJ1-5; v_call: TRBV7-2; clone_size: few; d_call: NA; cdr3_nt: TGTGCCAGCAGCTTCCAAGACAGGCCCCAGCATTTT; cdr3_aa: CASSFQDRPQHF
j_call: TRBJ2-7; v_call: TRBV5-6; clone_size: many; d_call: NA; cdr3_nt: TGTGCCAGCAGCAGGAACCCCCCCATCTACGAGCAGTACTTC; cdr3_aa: CASSRNPPIYEQYF
j_call: TRBJ1-2; v_call: TRBV28; clone_size: many; d_call: NA; cdr3_nt: TGTGCCAGCAGGGCCGGGGTGGGTGGCTACACCTTC; cdr3_aa: CASRAGVGGYTF
j_call: TRBJ1-2; v_call: TRBV7-9; clone_size: many; d_call: TRBD1; cdr3_nt: TGTGCCAGCAGCTTAGGACCAGGGGGCGGCTACACCTTC; cdr3_aa: CASSLGPGGGYTF
j_call: TRBJ2-2; v_call: TRBV12-3/TRBV12-4; clone_size: NA; d_call: NA; cdr3_nt: TGTGCCAGCAGTTTTGACGGGGGCGTCGGGGAGCTGTTTTTT; cdr3_aa: CASSFDGGVGELFF
j_call: TRBJ2-7; v_call: TRBV10-2; clone_size: NA; d_call: NA; cdr3_nt: TGCGCCAGCAGACCTTTGACAGCCCGCAACGAGCAGTACTTC; cdr3_aa: CASRPLTARNEQYF
j_call: TRBJ1-1; v_call: TRBV12-3/TRBV12-4; clone_size: many; d_call: NA; cdr3_nt: TGTGCCAGCAGAGCCGGACGGCTCGGGGAAGCTTTCTTT; cdr3_aa: CASRAGRLGEAFF
j_call: TRBJ1-2; v_call: TRBV19; clone_size: many; d_call: NA; cdr3_nt: TGTGCCAGTAATGAGGAGATTTCTGGCTACACCTTC; cdr3_aa: CASNEEISGYTF
j_call: TRBJ1-2; v_call: TRBV11-1; clone_size: many; d_call: TRBD1; cdr3_nt: TGTGCCAGCAGCTTTGAAGGCCCAGGGGGCCATGGCTACACCTTC; cdr3_aa: CASSFEGPGGHGYTF
j_call: TRBJ2-7; v_call: TRBV12-3/TRBV12-4; clone_size: many; d_call: TRBD1; cdr3_nt: TGTGCCAGCAGTTCCACCGGGACAGGGGCCTACGAGCAGTACTTC; cdr3_aa: CASSSTGTGAYEQYF
j_call: TRBJ1-2; v_call: TRBV12-3/TRBV12-4; clone_size: NA; d_call: NA; cdr3_nt: TGTGCCAGCAGAGAGACGACACCTTCTAACTATGGCTACACCTTC; cdr3_aa: CASRETTPSNYGYTF
j_call: TRBJ1-1; v_call: TRBV19; clone_size: many; d_call: TRBD1; cdr3_nt: TGTGCCAGTAAACCGGGACAGGGGACGGGCACTGAAGCTTTCTTT; cdr3_aa: CASKPGQGTGTEAFF